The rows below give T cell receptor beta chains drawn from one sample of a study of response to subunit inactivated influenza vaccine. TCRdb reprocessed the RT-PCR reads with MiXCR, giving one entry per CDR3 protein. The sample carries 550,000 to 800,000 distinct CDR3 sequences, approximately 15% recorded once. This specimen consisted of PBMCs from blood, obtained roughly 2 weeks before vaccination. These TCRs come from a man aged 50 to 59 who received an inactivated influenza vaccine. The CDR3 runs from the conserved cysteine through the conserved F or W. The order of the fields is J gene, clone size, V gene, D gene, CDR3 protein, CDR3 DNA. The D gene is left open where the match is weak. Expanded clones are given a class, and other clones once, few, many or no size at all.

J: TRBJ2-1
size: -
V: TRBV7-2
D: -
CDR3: CASRPRGGFNEQFF
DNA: TGTGCCAGCAGACCACGCGGAGGCTTTAATGAGCAGTTCTTC

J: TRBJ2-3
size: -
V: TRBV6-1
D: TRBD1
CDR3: CASSGRVGGKDTQYF
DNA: TGTGCCAGCAGCGGTCGGGTAGGGGGCAAAGATACGCAGTATTTT

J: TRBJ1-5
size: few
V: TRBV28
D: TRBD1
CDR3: CASSNPRDRYSNQPQHF
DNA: TGTGCCAGCAGTAACCCCCGGGACAGATATAGCAATCAGCCCCAGCATTTT

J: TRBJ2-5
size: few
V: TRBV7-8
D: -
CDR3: CASTERSEGQETQYF
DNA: TGTGCCAGCACGGAGCGGTCAGAGGGCCAAGAGACCCAGTACTTC

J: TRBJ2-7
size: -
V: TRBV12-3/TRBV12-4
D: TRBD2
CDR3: CASRLTIAGTYEQYF
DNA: TGTGCCAGCAGACTCACAATAGCGGGAACCTACGAGCAGTACTTC

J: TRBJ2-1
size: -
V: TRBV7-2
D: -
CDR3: CASSSYPLSYNEQFF
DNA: TGTGCCAGCAGCTCCTACCCTTTGTCCTACAATGAGCAGTTCTTC

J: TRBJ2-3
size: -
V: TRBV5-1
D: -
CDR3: CASNMLGPSTDTQYF
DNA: TGCGCCAGCAACATGTTGGGCCCAAGCACAGATACGCAGTATTTT

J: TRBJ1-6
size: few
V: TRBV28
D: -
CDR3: CASSRSGTVFSPLHF
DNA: TGTGCCAGCAGCCGATCGGGTACAGTTTTTTCACCCCTCCACTTT

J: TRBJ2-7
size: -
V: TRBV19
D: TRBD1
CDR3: CASSIGWTGAYEQYF
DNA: TGTGCCAGTAGTATAGGTTGGACAGGAGCGTACGAGCAGTACTTC

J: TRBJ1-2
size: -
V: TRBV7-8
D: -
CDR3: CASSPFNRSGYTF
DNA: TGTGCCAGCAGCCCCTTTAATAGGAGCGGCTACACCTTC

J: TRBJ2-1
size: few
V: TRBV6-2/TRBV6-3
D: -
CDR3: CASSEYVAYNEQFF
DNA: TGTGCCAGCAGCGAGTATGTGGCTTACAATGAGCAGTTCTTC

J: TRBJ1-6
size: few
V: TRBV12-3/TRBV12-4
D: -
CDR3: CASSLATLNSPLHF
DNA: TGTGCCAGCAGTTTAGCCACACTGAATTCACCCCTCCACTTT

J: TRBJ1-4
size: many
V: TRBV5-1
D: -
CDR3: CASSIGGDLHEKLFF
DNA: TGCGCCAGCAGCATTGGAGGGGACCTCCATGAAAAACTGTTTTTT

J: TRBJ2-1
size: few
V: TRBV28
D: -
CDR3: CASSLLGQVERFF
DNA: TGTGCCAGCAGTTTGCTTGGGCAGGTCGAACGTTTCTTC

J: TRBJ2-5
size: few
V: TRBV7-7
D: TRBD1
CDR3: CASRRTGTVSVETQYF
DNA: TGTGCTAGCAGGCGGACAGGGACCGTGTCGGTGGAGACCCAGTACTTC

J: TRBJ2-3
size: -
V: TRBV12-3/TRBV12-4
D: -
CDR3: CASSSGWADTQYF
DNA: TGTGCCAGCAGCTCAGGGTGGGCAGATACGCAGTATTTT

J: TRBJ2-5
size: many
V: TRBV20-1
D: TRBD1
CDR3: CSAVSGQIKETQYF
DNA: TGCAGTGCTGTCTCGGGACAGATTAAAGAGACCCAGTACTTC

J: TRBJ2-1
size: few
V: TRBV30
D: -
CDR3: CAWSVLTYQQFF
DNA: TGTGCCTGGAGTGTACTGACCTACCAGCAGTTCTTC

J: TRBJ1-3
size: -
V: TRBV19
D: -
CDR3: CASSRMDSSGNTIYF
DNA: TGTGCCAGTAGCAGAATGGACAGCTCTGGAAACACCATATATTTT

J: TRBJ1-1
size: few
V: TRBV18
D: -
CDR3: CASSPAATNTEAFF
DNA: TGTGCCAGCTCACCGGCGGCGACGAACACTGAAGCTTTCTTT

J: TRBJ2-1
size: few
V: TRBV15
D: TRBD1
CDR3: CATSVGQLLNNEQFF
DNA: TGTGCCACCAGCGTGGGACAGCTGCTCAACAATGAGCAGTTCTTC

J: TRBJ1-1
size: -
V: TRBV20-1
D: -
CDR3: CSASRTEAFF
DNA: TGCAGTGCTTCACGAACTGAAGCTTTCTTT

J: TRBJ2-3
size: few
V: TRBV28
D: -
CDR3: CASSSLVVQLGDTQYF
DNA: TGTGCCAGCAGTTCTTTGGTCGTACAGTTAGGAGATACGCAGTATTTT

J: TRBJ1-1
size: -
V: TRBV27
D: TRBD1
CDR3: CASSPRSDRFEAFF
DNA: TGTGCCAGCAGTCCGAGATCGGACAGGTTTGAAGCTTTCTTT

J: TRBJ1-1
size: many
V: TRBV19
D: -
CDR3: CASGGGAGTEAFF
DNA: TGTGCCAGTGGGGGAGGGGCTGGCACTGAAGCTTTCTTT

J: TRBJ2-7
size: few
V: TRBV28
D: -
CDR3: CASSFEGLYEQYF
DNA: TGTGCCAGCAGTTTTGAGGGTTTATACGAGCAGTACTTC

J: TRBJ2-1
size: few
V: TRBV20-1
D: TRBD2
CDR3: CSASAGTSGSHEQFF
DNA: TGCAGTGCTAGTGCCGGGACTAGCGGGAGTCATGAGCAGTTCTTC

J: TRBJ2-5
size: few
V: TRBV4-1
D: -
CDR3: CASSQEHILETQYF
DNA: TGCGCCAGCAGCCAGGAACATATACTAGAGACCCAGTACTTC

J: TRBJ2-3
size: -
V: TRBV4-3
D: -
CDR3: CASSQDRPTDTQYF
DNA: TGCGCCAGCAGCCAAGATCGGCCCACAGATACGCAGTATTTT

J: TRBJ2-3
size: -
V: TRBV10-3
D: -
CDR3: CAISEDPGTPDTQYF
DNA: TGTGCCATCAGTGAGGACCCAGGGACCCCAGATACGCAGTATTTT

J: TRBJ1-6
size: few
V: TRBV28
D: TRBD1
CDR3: CASRPTGIRSPLHF
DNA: TGTGCCAGCAGGCCGACAGGGATCCGCTCACCCCTCCACTTT

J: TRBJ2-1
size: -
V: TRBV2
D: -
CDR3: CASTATSYNEQFF
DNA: TGTGCCAGCACGGCTACCTCCTACAATGAGCAGTTCTTC

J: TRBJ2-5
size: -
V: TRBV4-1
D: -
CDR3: CASSQGSRYETQYF
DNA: TGCGCCAGCAGCCAAGGTTCTCGCTATGAGACCCAGTACTTC

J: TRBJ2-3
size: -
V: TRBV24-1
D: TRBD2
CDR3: CATSGDLAGGTDTQYF
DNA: TGTGCCACCAGTGGCGACCTAGCGGGGGGCACAGATACGCAGTATTTT

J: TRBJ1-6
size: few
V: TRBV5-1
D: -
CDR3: CASSLRTAENSPLHF
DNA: TGCGCCAGCAGCTTAAGGACAGCCGAGAATTCACCCCTCCACTTT

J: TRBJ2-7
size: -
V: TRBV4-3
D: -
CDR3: CASSQDQGLYEQYF
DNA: TGCGCCAGCAGCCAAGATCAAGGGTTATACGAGCAGTACTTC

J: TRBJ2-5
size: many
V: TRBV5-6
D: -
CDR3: CASSSGVQETQYF
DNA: TGTGCCAGCAGCTCCGGGGTCCAAGAGACCCAGTACTTC

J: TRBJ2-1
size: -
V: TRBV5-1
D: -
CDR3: CASSLGPASYNEQFF
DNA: TGCGCCAGCAGCTTGGGGCCAGCCTCCTACAATGAGCAGTTCTTC

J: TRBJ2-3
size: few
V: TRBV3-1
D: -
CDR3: CASSQTGKIADTQYF
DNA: TGTGCCAGCAGCCAAACAGGGAAGATTGCAGATACGCAGTATTTT

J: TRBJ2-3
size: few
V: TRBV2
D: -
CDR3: CASSDRRVEYF
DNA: TGTGCCAGCAGTGATCGCAGGGTGGAGTATTTT

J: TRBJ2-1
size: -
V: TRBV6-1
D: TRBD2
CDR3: CASSPRASGNYNEQFF
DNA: TGTGCCAGCAGCCCTCGGGCTAGCGGGAACTACAATGAGCAGTTCTTC

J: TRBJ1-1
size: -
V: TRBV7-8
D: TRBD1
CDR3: CASSLRPGGEAFF
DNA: TGTGCCAGCAGCTTACGGCCAGGGGGTGAAGCTTTCTTT

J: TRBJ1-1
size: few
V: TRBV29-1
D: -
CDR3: CTGRNVNTEAFF
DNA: TGCACAGGGCGGAATGTGAACACTGAAGCTTTCTTT

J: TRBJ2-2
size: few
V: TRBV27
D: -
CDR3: CASSLSAGTGELFF
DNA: TGTGCCAGCAGCCTATCCGCGGGCACCGGGGAGCTGTTTTTT

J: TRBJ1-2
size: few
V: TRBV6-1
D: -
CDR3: CASSAAGGYYGYTF
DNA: TGTGCCAGCAGCGCGGCGGGAGGGTACTATGGCTACACCTTC

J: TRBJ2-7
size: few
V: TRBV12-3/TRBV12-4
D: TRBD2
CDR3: CASSLGSGGASYEQYF
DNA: TGTGCCAGCAGTTTAGGGAGCGGGGGGGCCTCCTACGAGCAGTACTTC

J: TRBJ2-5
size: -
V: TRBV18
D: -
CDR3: CASSPPLQIVQETQYF
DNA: TGTGCCAGCTCACCACCGTTGCAGATAGTCCAAGAGACCCAGTACTTC

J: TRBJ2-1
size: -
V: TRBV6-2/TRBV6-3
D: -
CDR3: CASRTDVAYNEQFF
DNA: TGTGCCAGCCGGACAGACGTTGCCTACAATGAGCAGTTCTTC

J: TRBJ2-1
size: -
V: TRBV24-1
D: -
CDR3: CATSDPPPGSGEQFF
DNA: TGTGCCACCAGTGACCCGCCCCCAGGATCGGGTGAGCAGTTCTTC

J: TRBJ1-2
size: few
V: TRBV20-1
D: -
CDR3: CSATGTRYGYTF
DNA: TGCAGTGCGACCGGGACGCGGTATGGCTACACCTTC

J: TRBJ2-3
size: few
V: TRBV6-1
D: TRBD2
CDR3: CASSNSGSSTDTQYF
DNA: TGTGCCAGCAGTAATAGCGGGAGCTCTACAGATACGCAGTATTTT

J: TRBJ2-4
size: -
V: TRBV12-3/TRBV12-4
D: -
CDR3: CASSHGTGDIQYF
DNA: TGTGCCAGCAGTCACGGGACCGGGGACATTCAGTACTTC

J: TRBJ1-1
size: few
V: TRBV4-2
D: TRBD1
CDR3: CASSHGQVNTEAFF
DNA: TGTGCCAGCAGCCACGGACAGGTGAACACTGAAGCTTTCTTT

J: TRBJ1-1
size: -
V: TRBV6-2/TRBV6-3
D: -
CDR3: CATFGQPLNTEAFF
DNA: TGTGCCACCTTCGGACAGCCTTTGAACACTGAAGCTTTCTTT

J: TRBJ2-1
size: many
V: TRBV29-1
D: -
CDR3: CSVEEARHYNEQFF
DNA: TGCAGCGTTGAAGAGGCGAGACACTACAATGAGCAGTTCTTC

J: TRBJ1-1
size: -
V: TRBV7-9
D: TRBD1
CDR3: CASSSSRGLTEALF
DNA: TGTGCCAGCAGCTCTTCCAGGGGGCTCACTGAAGCTCTCTTT

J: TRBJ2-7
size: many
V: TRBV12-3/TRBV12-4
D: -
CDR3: CASSQGDFPTKQYF
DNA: TGTGCCAGCAGTCAAGGGGACTTTCCTACGAAGCAGTACTTC

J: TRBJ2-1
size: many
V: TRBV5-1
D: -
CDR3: CASSFGSYNEQFF
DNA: TGTGCCAGCAGTTTCGGCAGCTACAATGAGCAGTTCTTC

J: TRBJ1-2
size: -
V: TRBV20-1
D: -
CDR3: CSARPPNSYGYTF
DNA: TGCAGTGCCAGACCCCCCAACAGCTATGGCTACACCTTC

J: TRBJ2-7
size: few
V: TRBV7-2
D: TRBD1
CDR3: CASSLVLGQRSYEQYF
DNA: TGTGCCAGCAGCTTAGTTCTGGGACAGCGATCCTACGAGCAGTACTTC